This T cell receptor beta chain was identified in a study of molecular identifiers for immune sequencing clone quantification. General study findings and limits: Jurkat TCR RNA spiked in from one cell could reportedly be detected among around 920,000 naive cells. For effector cells, clones above 20 RNA copies held over 97% of molecules; for naive cells, under 1%.

Trimming cost V 1 base and J 0 bases, with 10 bases left between them. This CDR3 spans 15 amino acids. Per germline, CDR1 MDHEN and CDR2 SYDVKM. Sorting selected naive CD8 T cells with a CD8+CD4-CCR7+CD45RA+ phenotype. This clonotype was picked up a small number of times. The antigen is unknown. MiXCR, applied by TCRdb to the PCR reads, yields one record per CDR3 protein. The sample has about 500,000 distinct CDR3 sequences, about 26% seen once; the top ten hold around 0.76%. The receptor was isolated from a human donor in good health. Some libraries in this study had Jurkat cell RNA spiked in. The chain has TRBV28 and TRBJ2-7, with D tentatively TRBD2 (5 bases). Sequencing was carried out using naive CD8+ T cells from blood, with Jurkat cell RNA spiked in. The subset is: FACS-sorted CD8+CD4-CCR7+CD45RA+ naive T cells. The CDR3 DNA reads as TGTGCCAGCAGTTTATCCGGGGTCATCTCCTACGAGCAGTACTTC. This translates into CASSLSGVISYEQYF.